The subject of this entry is one T cell receptor (beta chain). The record originates from a study of shared clonotypes between healthy human individuals. The CDR3 runs 15 residues. Looked up from germline, CDR1 is SNHLY and CDR2 is FYNNEI. The germline V and J ends were trimmed by 4 bases and 1 base, with 12 bases remaining between them. Only in-frame clones appear in the TCRdb table, and some are missing; sequencing was by immunoSEQ multiplex PCR. The repertoire includes around 940,000 clones, approximately 76% of them detected once, and over 1.3% sits in the top ten. The chain is built from TRBV2 and TRBJ2-3; no clear D gene. Sequencing was done on a sample of memory CD4+ T cells sorted from blood. The sample's subset: CD45RA-negative fraction. The clonotype originates from a man aged 18 to 30 in good health. The DNA for the CDR3 is TGTGCCAGCAGTGGAGGTCTTTTGGGCACAGATACGCAGTATTTT. Its translation: CASSGGLLGTDTQYF.